These T cell receptor beta chains were read from a single sample in a study of cytomegalovirus exposure and HLA in healthy donors. Assay: immunoSEQ multiplex PCR; the TCRdb copy retains only in-frame clones and omits some. The sample lists 75,000 to 90,000 clones, roughly 72% occurring once. Source material: PBMCs. All receptors derive from a man aged 30-40 years in good health and CMV-seropositive. CDR3s include the opening cysteine and the closing phenylalanine or tryptophan. D genes are given only for firm matches. Rows give clone size only sometimes, using once, few, many, or a class for an expanded clone.

DNA,CDR3,size,D,J,V
TGTGCCATCAAATCAGGGAACACTGAAGCTTTCTTT,CAIKSGNTEAFF,NA,NA,TRBJ1-1,TRBV10-3
TGTGCCGTTGCGGCACCAGGGGGGCGGAATAATGAAAAACTGTTTTTT,CAVAAPGGRNNEKLFF,NA,TRBD1,TRBJ1-4,TRBV7-2
TGCGCCAGCAGTCGCGTCTCGACAGAGAACACTGAAGCTTTCTTT,CASSRVSTENTEAFF,NA,NA,TRBJ1-1,TRBV5-1
TGTGCCAGCAGCGGAGAGGGGCTCAGGGGTGAAAAACTGTTTTTT,CASSGEGLRGEKLFF,NA,NA,TRBJ1-4,TRBV9
TGCGCCAGCAGCTTGAGAGGGGACACAGCCAGGCAACCCTACGAGCAGTACTTC,CASSLRGDTARQPYEQYF,NA,NA,TRBJ2-7,TRBV5-1
TGTGCCTGTGACAGGGATATCCCCTACGAGCAGTACTTC,CACDRDIPYEQYF,NA,TRBD1,TRBJ2-7,TRBV30
TGCGCCAGCAGCGCCAGGACAGGGCCCGGGGAGACCCAGTACTTC,CASSARTGPGETQYF,NA,TRBD1,TRBJ2-5,TRBV5-1
TGTGCCAGCAGCCAAAGTTGGGGGGAGCGCACTGAAGCTTTCTTT,CASSQSWGERTEAFF,NA,NA,TRBJ1-1,TRBV4-2
TGTGCCAGCAGTTCGACAGGGTTCGGGGCCAACGTCCTGACTTTC,CASSSTGFGANVLTF,NA,TRBD1,TRBJ2-6,TRBV28
TGTGCCAGCACCACACCGGGTAGGGAGACCCAGTACTTC,CASTTPGRETQYF,NA,NA,TRBJ2-5,TRBV7-2
TGTGCCAGCAGCGTAGCGGGACCCCCGGTTGATACGCAGTATTTT,CASSVAGPPVDTQYF,NA,TRBD2,TRBJ2-3,TRBV7-3
TGTGCCAGCAGCCCCCAGACTGGGAACACTGAAGCTTTCTTT,CASSPQTGNTEAFF,few,NA,TRBJ1-1,TRBV9
TGTGCCAGCAGCCCCGGGACAGGGCTGACTGAAGCTTTCTTT,CASSPGTGLTEAFF,NA,TRBD1,TRBJ1-1,TRBV6-5
TGCGCCAGCAGCTTTCAAGGACAGGAAAATTCACCCCTCCACTTT,CASSFQGQENSPLHF,NA,TRBD1,TRBJ1-6,TRBV5-1
TGTGCCAGCAGCTTGGGGGCTAGCGGGACCCGTGAGCAGTTCTTC,CASSLGASGTREQFF,NA,TRBD2,TRBJ2-1,TRBV7-9
TGTGCCAGCAGTCGGACGGGGAGCAATCAGCCCCAGCATTTT,CASSRTGSNQPQHF,few,NA,TRBJ1-5,TRBV7-2
TGTGCCAGCAGGCGACAGGGCGGACACGAGCAGTACTTC,CASRRQGGHEQYF,NA,TRBD1,TRBJ2-7,TRBV27
TGTGCCAGCAGTGAACAGGGTGATCAGCCCCAGCATTTT,CASSEQGDQPQHF,few,NA,TRBJ1-5,TRBV6-4
TGTGCCTCTTCGACGCAGGGAACTGGTTCGGGCTACACCTTC,CASSTQGTGSGYTF,NA,NA,TRBJ1-2,TRBV5-6
TGTGCCAGTAGTATAGGACCTCCTCCCGCGGGGGAGCAGTACTTC,CASSIGPPPAGEQYF,once,NA,TRBJ2-7,TRBV19
TGTGCCAGCAGTTTAGGAGGGCCCTACGAGCAGTACTTC,CASSLGGPYEQYF,NA,NA,TRBJ2-7,TRBV28
TGTGCCTGGAGTAAAGGACTAGACAATGAGCAGTTCTTC,CAWSKGLDNEQFF,NA,TRBD2,TRBJ2-1,TRBV30
TGTGCCAGTAGTTCCTCGACTAGCGGGGGGTCGGAGACCCAGTACTTC,CASSSSTSGGSETQYF,once,TRBD2,TRBJ2-5,TRBV19
TGCGCCAGCAGCTTGGGACTAGCGGGGGGCACCGGGGAGCTGTTTTTT,CASSLGLAGGTGELFF,NA,TRBD2,TRBJ2-2,TRBV5-1
TGTGCCAGCAGTCAGCAGGGGGAAGGCTCCTACGAGCAGTACTTC,CASSQQGEGSYEQYF,NA,TRBD1,TRBJ2-7,TRBV28
TGTGCCAGTAGTATGAGTAGAGGAAACTATGGCTACACCTTC,CASSMSRGNYGYTF,NA,NA,TRBJ1-2,TRBV19
TGCGCCAGCAGCCCCCGCGCAGCGAAGAACACCGGGGAGCTGTTTTTT,CASSPRAAKNTGELFF,NA,NA,TRBJ2-2,TRBV5-1
TGCGCCAGCCGTACTAGCGGGGGGGCCCGGGAGCTGTTTTTT,CASRTSGGARELFF,NA,TRBD2,TRBJ2-2,TRBV5-1
TGTGCCAGCAGCGCGGGACTAGCGACCACAGATACGCAGTATTTT,CASSAGLATTDTQYF,NA,TRBD2,TRBJ2-3,TRBV6-4